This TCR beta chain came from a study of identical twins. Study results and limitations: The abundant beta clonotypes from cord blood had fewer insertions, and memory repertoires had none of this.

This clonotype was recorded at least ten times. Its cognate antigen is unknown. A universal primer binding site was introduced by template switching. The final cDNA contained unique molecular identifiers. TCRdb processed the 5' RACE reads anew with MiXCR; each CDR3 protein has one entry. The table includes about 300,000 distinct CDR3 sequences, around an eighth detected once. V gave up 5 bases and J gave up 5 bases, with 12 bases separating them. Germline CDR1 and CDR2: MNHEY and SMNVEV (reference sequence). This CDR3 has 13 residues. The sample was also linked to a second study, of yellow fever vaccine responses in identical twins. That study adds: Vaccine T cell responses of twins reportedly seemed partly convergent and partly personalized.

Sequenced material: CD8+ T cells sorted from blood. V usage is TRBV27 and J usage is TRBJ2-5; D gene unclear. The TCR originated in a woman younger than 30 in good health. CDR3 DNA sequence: TGTGCCAGCAGTCCGATTTTTGGGGAGACCCAGTACTTC. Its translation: CASSPIFGETQYF.